The rows below give T cell receptor beta chains drawn from one sample of a study of CD8 T cells in Susac syndrome. TCRdb called the immunoSEQ multiplex PCR reads again in MiXCR, with one record for every CDR3 protein. The sample consists of more than 100,000 distinct CDR3 sequences, 90% to 95% of them appearing once. Specimen: CD8+ T cells from PBMCs. The receptors shown here come from a human donor with Susac syndrome. CDR3s include the opening cysteine and the closing phenylalanine or tryptophan. The D gene is left open where the match is weak. Only some rows state a clone size, as once, few, many or a class for expanded clones.

>.|15|TRBJ1-6|TRBV7-2|.
CASSLGSSTSSPLHF
TGTGCCAGCAGCTTAGGGTCGAGTACCTCATCACCCCTCCACTTT
>.|13|TRBJ1-2|TRBV9|.
CASTDGGGYGYTF
TGTGCCAGCACCGACGGGGGTGGTTATGGCTACACCTTC
>.|11|TRBJ2-4|TRBV23-1|TRBD1
CASSHLRDRDF
TGCGCCAGCAGTCATTTACGGGACAGGGACTTC
>.|16|TRBJ2-7|TRBV29-1|TRBD2
CSVEDSRRGGGYEQYF
TGCAGCGTTGAAGATTCGAGGCGGGGGGGCGGTTACGAGCAGTACTTC
>.|15|TRBJ2-2|TRBV7-3|TRBD1
CASSKTGGNTGELFF
TGTGCCAGCAGCAAGACAGGGGGCAACACCGGGGAGCTGTTTTTT
>.|12|TRBJ1-1|TRBV5-1|.
CASSYTGTAAFF
TGCGCCAGCAGCTATACCGGGACCGCAGCTTTCTTT
>once|18|TRBJ2-1|TRBV5-1|TRBD2
CASSSWTSGGASYNEQFF
TGCGCCAGCAGCTCTTGGACTAGCGGGGGGGCATCCTACAATGAGCAGTTCTTC
>.|13|TRBJ2-1|TRBV3-1|.
CASSLLGWHEQFF
TGTGCCAGCAGCCTACTAGGGTGGCATGAGCAGTTCTTC
>.|12|TRBJ1-3|TRBV29-1|.
CSVSGSGNTIYF
TGCAGCGTCTCAGGGTCCGGAAACACCATATATTTT
>.|14|TRBJ2-7|TRBV12-3/TRBV12-4|.
CASSWTFSSYEQYF
TGTGCCAGCAGTTGGACATTTAGCTCCTACGAGCAGTACTTC
>once|15|TRBJ1-1|TRBV9|TRBD1
CASRDVQGRNTEAFF
TGTGCCAGCAGAGATGTACAGGGGAGGAACACTGAAGCTTTCTTT
>.|16|TRBJ2-1|TRBV7-9|.
CASSPGRMSSYNEQFF
TGTGCCAGCAGCCCCGGACGCATGAGCTCCTACAATGAGCAGTTCTTC
>.|14|TRBJ2-3|TRBV30|.
CAWSVLGSTDTQYF
TGTGCCTGGAGTGTACTTGGCAGCACAGATACGCAGTATTTT
>.|15|TRBJ1-2|TRBV1|.
CTSSLGGPLNYGYTF
TGCACCAGCAGCCTTGGGGGGCCTCTTAACTATGGCTACACCTTC
>.|15|TRBJ1-6|TRBV6-5|.
CASSYGGFYNSPLHF
TGTGCCAGCAGTTACGGGGGGTTCTATAATTCACCCCTCCACTTT
>once|13|TRBJ2-7|TRBV7-2|.
CASSPGTFYEQYF
TGTGCCAGCAGCCCCGGGACATTCTACGAGCAGTACTTC
>.|15|TRBJ2-5|TRBV11-2|.
CASSSQDSLQETQYF
TGTGCCAGCAGCTCCCAGGACAGCCTCCAAGAGACCCAGTACTTC
>.|14|TRBJ1-1|TRBV6-5|.
CASSYSTGNTEAFF
TGTGCCAGCAGTTACTCCACAGGGAACACTGAAGCTTTCTTT
>.|15|TRBJ1-1|TRBV6-5|TRBD1
CASSYSGTGNTEAFF
TGTGCCAGCAGTTACTCGGGGACAGGGAACACTGAAGCTTTCTTT
>.|13|TRBJ2-7|TRBV10-3|.
CAISFGSTYEQYF
TGTGCCATCAGTTTCGGATCCACCTACGAGCAGTACTTC
>.|16|TRBJ2-1|TRBV7-9|TRBD2
CASSPRTSGGAGEQFF
TGTGCCAGCAGCCCACGGACTAGCGGGGGGGCCGGGGAGCAGTTCTTC
>.|16|TRBJ2-1|TRBV29-1|TRBD2
CSVEDVATSSDNEQFF
TGCAGCGTTGAAGATGTGGCGACTAGCTCCGACAATGAGCAGTTCTTC
>.|13|TRBJ2-6|TRBV29-1|.
CLVLESGANVLTF
TGTCTTGTTCTGGAATCTGGGGCCAACGTCCTGACTTTC
>.|14|TRBJ2-7|TRBV29-1|.
CSVEDHGVSYEQYF
TGCAGCGTTGAAGATCACGGGGTTAGCTACGAGCAGTACTTC
>.|12|TRBJ1-5|TRBV7-9|.
CASSYPGRPQHF
TGTGCCAGCAGCTATCCCGGGAGGCCCCAGCATTTT
>.|14|TRBJ2-1|TRBV29-1|.
CSVQGEGTLNEQFF
TGCAGCGTGCAGGGGGAGGGGACTTTGAATGAGCAGTTCTTC
>.|13|TRBJ2-1|TRBV27|.
CASSWVGPNEQFF
TGTGCCAGCAGTTGGGTGGGGCCCAATGAGCAGTTCTTC
>.|15|TRBJ2-1|TRBV9|TRBD2
CASSSGAGAYNEQFF
TGTGCCAGCAGCAGTGGGGCGGGGGCCTACAATGAGCAGTTCTTC
>.|12|TRBJ2-1|TRBV9|.
CASSVDRGEQFF
TGTGCCAGCAGCGTAGACCGGGGTGAGCAGTTCTTC
>.|14|TRBJ2-2|TRBV6-5|.
CASSYSSGAGELFF
TGTGCCAGCAGTTACTCCTCCGGAGCCGGGGAGCTGTTTTTT
>.|16|TRBJ2-1|TRBV7-6|TRBD2
CASSSPGLAGLREQFF
TGTGCCAGCAGCTCACCGGGACTAGCGGGGCTTCGCGAGCAGTTCTTC
>.|14|TRBJ1-2|TRBV4-3|.
CASSQAQGGYGYTF
TGCGCCAGCAGCCAAGCGCAGGGTGGCTATGGCTACACCTTC
>.|15|TRBJ2-7|TRBV5-4|TRBD1
CASSTGQGRVYEQYF
TGTGCCAGCAGCACGGGACAGGGAAGAGTTTACGAGCAGTACTTC
>.|15|TRBJ2-5|TRBV25-1|.
CASSESQGIQETQYF
TGTGCCAGCAGTGAAAGTCAGGGAATCCAAGAGACCCAGTACTTC
>.|12|TRBJ1-6|TRBV30|.
CAWSDVRVDLHF
TGTGCCTGGAGTGACGTTCGCGTGGATCTCCACTTT
>.|12|TRBJ1-3|TRBV3-1|.
CASTDSGNTIYF
TGTGCCAGCACCGACTCTGGAAACACCATATATTTT
>.|16|TRBJ1-2|TRBV10-3|.
CAISEASAMTDYGYTF
TGTGCCATCAGTGAGGCATCCGCGATGACGGACTATGGCTACACCTTC
>medium-sized|16|TRBJ2-1|TRBV6-2/TRBV6-3|TRBD2
CASSYNGLGFSDEQFF
TGTGCCAGCAGTTACAACGGACTAGGGTTTTCGGATGAGCAGTTCTTC
>.|14|TRBJ1-5|TRBV3-1|.
CASSAGTTNQPQHF
TGTGCCAGCAGCGCCGGGACAACAAATCAGCCCCAGCATTTT
>.|14|TRBJ1-5|TRBV2|.
CASSSTGSNQPQHF
TGTGCCAGCAGTTCGACAGGCAGCAATCAGCCCCAGCATTTT
>.|14|TRBJ1-6|TRBV12-3/TRBV12-4|.
CASSPLDAGSPLHF
TGTGCCAGCAGTCCCCTTGATGCGGGCTCACCCCTCCACTTT
>.|16|TRBJ2-5|TRBV5-6|.
CASSSVGGREQETQYF
TGTGCCAGCAGCTCCGTGGGCGGCAGGGAGCAAGAGACCCAGTACTTC